This T cell receptor beta chain comes out of a study of blood T cell repertoires in COVID-19. Study information: There were acute and convalescent COVID-19 samples, and they came from the United States, Italy and Spain. PBMCs, B-cell-depleted T cells, or T cells were the source of the cDNA or gDNA that made up the material.

Trimming left V 3 bases short and J 6 bases short, with 6 bases between. CDR3 length equals 12 residues. Germline V gene lookup returns CDR1 WNHNN and CDR2 SYGVQD (reference sequence). Authors' processing steps: Amplification with reference gene primers provided the estimates of nucleated cell counts. Assay: immunoSEQ multiplex PCR; the TCRdb copy retains only in-frame clones and omits some. V and J calls and clone size are given by that table; D and trimming were obtained from the DNA. Seen here are around 120,000 clones, around four fifths observed once, and the top ten hold approximately 2.5%. The source is a man aged 25-40 years with acute or convalescent COVID-19. Sequenced input: peripheral blood. The V gene is TRBV10-1, the J gene TRBJ2-1; tentatively, D is TRBD1 (6 bases). The CDR3 DNA reads as TGCGCCAGCAGTGAAGGGGGCAATGAGCAGTTCTTC. Translation gives CASSEGGNEQFF.